The rows below give T cell receptor beta chains drawn from one sample of a study of blood T cell repertoires in COVID-19. Assay used: immunoSEQ multiplex PCR; TCRdb lists only in-frame clones, some missing. The sample has over 150,000 clones; 85% to 90% are singletons. Input material: peripheral blood. Source of these receptors: a man between 65 and 85 years old with active or convalescent COVID-19. Each CDR3 is given with its conserved first and last residue. Fields, in order: J gene, V gene, clone size, D gene, CDR3 DNA, CDR3 protein. The D gene is left open where the match is weak. Clone size is given for some rows only: seen once, a few or many times, or a class if the clone is expanded.

TRBJ2-1 TRBV18 NA NA TGTGCCAGCTCGCGATGGACAGTCAACAATGAGCAGTTCTTC CASSRWTVNNEQFF
TRBJ1-1 TRBV30 NA NA TGTGCCTGGAGTGGCAGGGGCCCAATGAACACTGAAGCTTTCTTT CAWSGRGPMNTEAFF
TRBJ1-2 TRBV19 NA NA TGTGCCAGTAGTAACGCGTACCCTTCCAACTATGGCTACACCTTC CASSNAYPSNYGYTF
TRBJ1-1 TRBV19 few NA TGTGCCACAAAACAGGGCATGAACACTGAAGCTTTCTTT CATKQGMNTEAFF
TRBJ2-3 TRBV30 once NA TGTGCCTGGCAACCTCTTCCAAAACTCACAGATACGCAGTATTTT CAWQPLPKLTDTQYF
TRBJ1-2 TRBV2 NA NA TGTGCCAGCAGCGGTCCGCTCTATGGCTACACCTTC CASSGPLYGYTF
TRBJ1-2 TRBV19 NA NA TGTGCCAGCCTGACAGGCCACTATGGCTACACCTTC CASLTGHYGYTF
TRBJ1-6 TRBV2 once NA TGTGCCAGCTTACGTATTACGGGGGGCTATAATTCACCCCTCCACTTT CASLRITGGYNSPLHF
TRBJ1-3 TRBV7-2 NA TRBD1 TGTGCCAGCAGCCCTCGGACAGGGTCCGGAAACACCATATATTTT CASSPRTGSGNTIYF
TRBJ1-1 TRBV7-8 NA TRBD1 TGTGCCAGCACCATCATCTCAGGGGGCACCACTGAAGCTTTCTTT CASTIISGGTTEAFF
TRBJ2-7 TRBV6-5 NA NA TGTGCCAGCAGATTGACAGTTGGGGTAGGCGAGCAGTACTTC CASRLTVGVGEQYF
TRBJ2-7 TRBV18 NA TRBD1 TGTGCCAGCTCACCAAGGGGGCAGGGGATTTCCTACGAGCAGTACTTC CASSPRGQGISYEQYF
TRBJ1-5 TRBV6-1 NA TRBD1 TGTGCCAGCAGTGCGGGACAGGGGACCCCTTATAGCAATCAGCCCCAGCATTTT CASSAGQGTPYSNQPQHF
TRBJ1-2 TRBV29-1 few TRBD1 TGCAGCGCCCGGACAGGGGGCCTTAAAGGCTACACCTTC CSARTGGLKGYTF
TRBJ2-2 TRBV9 NA TRBD2 TGTGCCAGCAGCGTCACGACTAGCGGGAGCGGCACCGGGGAGCTGTTTTTT CASSVTTSGSGTGELFF
TRBJ1-3 TRBV30 NA NA TGTGCCTGGAGTGTACAGGGTGGAGGAAACACCATATATTTT CAWSVQGGGNTIYF
TRBJ2-1 TRBV9 few TRBD2 TGTGCCAGCAGGTCCGGCGGGAGGGCCTACAATGAGCAGTTCTTC CASRSGGRAYNEQFF
TRBJ2-1 TRBV5-1 NA NA TGCGCCAGCAGTCACCCGGGGGGCCCTCGAAATGAGCAGTTCTTC CASSHPGGPRNEQFF
TRBJ1-2 TRBV4-2 NA TRBD1 TGTGCCAGCAGCCACATTATGACAGGGGACTATGGCTACACCTTC CASSHIMTGDYGYTF
TRBJ2-5 TRBV7-2 NA TRBD2 TGTGCCAGCAGCTCTACTGGCGGGGGACTAGCGGTATACCAAGAGACCCAGTACTTC CASSSTGGGLAVYQETQYF
TRBJ2-7 TRBV3-1/TRBV3-2 NA TRBD1 TGTGCCAGCAGCCAAGACGGGACAGGGCGCGAGCAGTACTTC CASSQDGTGREQYF
TRBJ2-3 TRBV9 NA NA TGTGCCAGCAGCGTGCTAGCGATGGGGGATACGCAGTATTTT CASSVLAMGDTQYF
TRBJ2-1 TRBV6-5 NA NA TGTGCCAGCAGTTATTGGGGACACCGAGCCTACAATGAGCAGTTCTTC CASSYWGHRAYNEQFF
TRBJ1-1 TRBV18 once TRBD1 TGTGCCAGCTCACGAAGGGGACAGAACTTAATCGGGGACACTGAAGCTTTCTTT CASSRRGQNLIGDTEAFF
TRBJ1-2 TRBV7-9 NA NA TGTGCCAGCAGCTTAAGTGCGGGAGCTAACTATGGCTACACCTTC CASSLSAGANYGYTF
TRBJ1-3 TRBV5-1 NA NA TGCGCCAGCAGCTTAGACGGGTCTCACTCTGGAAACACCATATATTTT CASSLDGSHSGNTIYF
TRBJ2-3 TRBV7-8 NA TRBD2 TGTGCCAGCAGCCGAGCGGGGGGGCCCACAGATACGCAGTATTTT CASSRAGGPTDTQYF
TRBJ1-5 TRBV10-3 NA NA TGTGCCATCAGTGAGTGGCACAGCAATCAGCCCCAGCATTTT CAISEWHSNQPQHF
TRBJ2-1 TRBV12-3/TRBV12-4 once TRBD1 TGTGCCAGCAGTTGGACAGGCGAGCAGTTCTTC CASSWTGEQFF
TRBJ2-7 TRBV5-8 once TRBD2 TGTGCCAGCAGCTTGGCGGCTAGCGGGACGATCCTCTACGAGCAGTACTTC CASSLAASGTILYEQYF
TRBJ2-1 TRBV18 NA TRBD1 TGTGCCAGCTCACCGACAGGGGACACCTACAATGAGCAGTTCTTC CASSPTGDTYNEQFF
TRBJ1-2 TRBV6-1 few NA TGTGCCAGCAGGGAAGCCGTCGGGGGCTATGGCTACACCTTC CASREAVGGYGYTF
TRBJ1-2 TRBV15 NA TRBD1 TGTGCCACCAGCAGGGACAGGGGGGACTATGGCTACACCTTC CATSRDRGDYGYTF
TRBJ2-2 TRBV4-3 NA TRBD1 TGCGCCAGCAGCCGCCACCCGGACAGGGACGGGGAGCTGTTTTTT CASSRHPDRDGELFF
TRBJ2-6 TRBV7-2 NA TRBD2 TGTGCCAGCAGCTCGGGAGGCAGGAGGTCGTCTGGGGCCAACGTCCTGACTTTC CASSSGGRRSSGANVLTF
TRBJ1-4 TRBV9 few NA TGTGCCAGCAGCGTAGGGCCAACTAATGAAAAACTGTTTTTT CASSVGPTNEKLFF
TRBJ2-7 TRBV7-2 NA TRBD2 TGTGCCACCAAAGTGGGACTAGCGGACTACGAGCAGTACTTC CATKVGLADYEQYF
TRBJ1-4 TRBV2 NA NA TGTGCCAGCAGGAGGGATGGCAATGAAAAACTGTTTTTT CASRRDGNEKLFF
TRBJ1-2 TRBV9 NA NA TGTGCCAGCAGCACCCAGACAGGAAAGAATGGCTACACCTTC CASSTQTGKNGYTF
TRBJ2-1 TRBV6-4 NA TRBD2 TGTGCCAGCAGCTCCGGGACTAGGAGCGATGAGCAGTTCTTC CASSSGTRSDEQFF
TRBJ1-4 TRBV12-3/TRBV12-4 NA NA TGTGCCAGCCAGGGATCTCGGGGGGAAAAACTGTTTTTT CASQGSRGEKLFF
TRBJ2-1 TRBV5-1 few NA TGCGCCAGCAGCCGTTTGGGGGGGCACAATGAGCAGTTCTTC CASSRLGGHNEQFF
TRBJ1-1 TRBV18 NA NA TGTGCCAGCTCGCGTGACAGCGTGAACACTGAAGCTTTCTTT CASSRDSVNTEAFF
TRBJ2-1 TRBV6-1 once NA TGTGCCAGCAGTGAGTCGCTCCTAGCGAGCTCCTACAATGAGCAGTTCTTC CASSESLLASSYNEQFF
TRBJ1-1 TRBV16 NA NA TGTGCCAGCAGCCACGCGGGACTGAGGGACACTGAAGCTTTCTTT CASSHAGLRDTEAFF
TRBJ1-1 TRBV19 NA NA TGTGCCAGTAGTATAGTGAGCACCCTGAACACTGAAGCTTTCTTT CASSIVSTLNTEAFF
TRBJ2-7 TRBV28 NA NA TGTGCCAGCAGTTTAGGTCCGAAGACAATCTCCTACGAGCAGTACTTC CASSLGPKTISYEQYF
TRBJ1-2 TRBV24-1 NA TRBD1 TGTGCCACCAGTGACCAGACAGGGGAGAACTATGGCTACACCTTC CATSDQTGENYGYTF
TRBJ1-6 TRBV27 NA NA TGTGCCAGCAGTGGTCAGGGAAATAATTCACCCCTCCACTTT CASSGQGNNSPLHF